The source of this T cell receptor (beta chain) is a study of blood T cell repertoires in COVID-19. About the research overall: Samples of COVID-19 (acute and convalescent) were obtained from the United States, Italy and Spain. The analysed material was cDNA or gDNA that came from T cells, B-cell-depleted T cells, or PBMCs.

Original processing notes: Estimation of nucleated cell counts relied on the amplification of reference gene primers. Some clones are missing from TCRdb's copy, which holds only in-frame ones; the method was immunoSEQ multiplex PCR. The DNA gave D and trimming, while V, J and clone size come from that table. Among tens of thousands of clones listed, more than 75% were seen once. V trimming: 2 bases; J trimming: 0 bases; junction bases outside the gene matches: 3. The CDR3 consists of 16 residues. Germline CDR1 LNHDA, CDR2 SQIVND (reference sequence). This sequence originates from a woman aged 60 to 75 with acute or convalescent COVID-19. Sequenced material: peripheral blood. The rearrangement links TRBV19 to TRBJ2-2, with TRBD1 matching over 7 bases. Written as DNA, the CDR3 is TGTGCCAGTAGTATAAGAGGGGGCTCGAACACCGGGGAGCTGTTTTTT. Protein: CASSIRGGSNTGELFF.